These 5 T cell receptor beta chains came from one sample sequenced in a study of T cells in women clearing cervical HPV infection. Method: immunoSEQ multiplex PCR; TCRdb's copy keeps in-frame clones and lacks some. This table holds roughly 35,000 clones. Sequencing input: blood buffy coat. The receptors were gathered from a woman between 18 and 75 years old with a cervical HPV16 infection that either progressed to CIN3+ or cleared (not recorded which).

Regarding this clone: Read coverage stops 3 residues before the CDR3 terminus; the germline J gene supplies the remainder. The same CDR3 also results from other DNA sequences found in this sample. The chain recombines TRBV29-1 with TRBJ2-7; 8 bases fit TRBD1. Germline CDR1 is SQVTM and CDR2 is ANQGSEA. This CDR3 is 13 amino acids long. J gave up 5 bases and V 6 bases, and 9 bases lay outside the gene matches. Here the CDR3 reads CSVLGQGAHEQYF. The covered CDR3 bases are TGCAGCGTCCTAGGACAGGGAGCCCACGAG.

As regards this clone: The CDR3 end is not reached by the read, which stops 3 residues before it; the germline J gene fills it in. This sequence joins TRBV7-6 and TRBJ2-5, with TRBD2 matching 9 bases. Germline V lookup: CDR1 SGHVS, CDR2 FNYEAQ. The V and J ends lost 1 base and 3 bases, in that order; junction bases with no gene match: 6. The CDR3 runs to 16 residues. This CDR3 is CASSLGAGGSKETQYF. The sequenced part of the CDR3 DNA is TGTGCCAGCAGCTTAGGAGCGGGGGGATCAAAAGAGACC. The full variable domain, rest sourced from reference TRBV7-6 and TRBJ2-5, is GAGVSQSPRYKVTKRGQDVALRCDPISGHVSLYWYRQALGQGPEFLTYFNYEAQQDKSGLPNDRFSAERPEGSISTLTIQRTEQRDSAMYRCASSLGAGGSKETQYFGPGTRLLVL.

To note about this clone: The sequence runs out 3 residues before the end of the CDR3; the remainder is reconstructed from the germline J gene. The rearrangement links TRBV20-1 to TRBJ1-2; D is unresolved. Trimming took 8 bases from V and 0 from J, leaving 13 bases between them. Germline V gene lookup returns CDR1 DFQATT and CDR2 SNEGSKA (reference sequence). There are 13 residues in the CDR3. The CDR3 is CSRKSGANYGYTF. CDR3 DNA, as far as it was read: TGCAGTCGAAAGAGCGGGGCTAACTATGGC.

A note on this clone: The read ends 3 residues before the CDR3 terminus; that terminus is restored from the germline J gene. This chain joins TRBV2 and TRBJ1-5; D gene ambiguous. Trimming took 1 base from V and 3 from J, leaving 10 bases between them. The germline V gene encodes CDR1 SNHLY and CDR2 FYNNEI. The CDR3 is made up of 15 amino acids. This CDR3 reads CASSEVSSFNQPQHF. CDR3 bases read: TGTGCCAGCAGTGAAGTTAGCAGTTTCAATCAGCCC.

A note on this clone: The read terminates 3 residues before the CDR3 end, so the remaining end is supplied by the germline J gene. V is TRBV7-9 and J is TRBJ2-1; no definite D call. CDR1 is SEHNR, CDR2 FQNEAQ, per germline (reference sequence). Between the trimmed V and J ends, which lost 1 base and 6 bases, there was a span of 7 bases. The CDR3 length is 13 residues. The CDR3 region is CASSLGLTNEQFF. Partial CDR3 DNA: TGTGCCAGCAGCTTAGGACTGACCAATGAG.